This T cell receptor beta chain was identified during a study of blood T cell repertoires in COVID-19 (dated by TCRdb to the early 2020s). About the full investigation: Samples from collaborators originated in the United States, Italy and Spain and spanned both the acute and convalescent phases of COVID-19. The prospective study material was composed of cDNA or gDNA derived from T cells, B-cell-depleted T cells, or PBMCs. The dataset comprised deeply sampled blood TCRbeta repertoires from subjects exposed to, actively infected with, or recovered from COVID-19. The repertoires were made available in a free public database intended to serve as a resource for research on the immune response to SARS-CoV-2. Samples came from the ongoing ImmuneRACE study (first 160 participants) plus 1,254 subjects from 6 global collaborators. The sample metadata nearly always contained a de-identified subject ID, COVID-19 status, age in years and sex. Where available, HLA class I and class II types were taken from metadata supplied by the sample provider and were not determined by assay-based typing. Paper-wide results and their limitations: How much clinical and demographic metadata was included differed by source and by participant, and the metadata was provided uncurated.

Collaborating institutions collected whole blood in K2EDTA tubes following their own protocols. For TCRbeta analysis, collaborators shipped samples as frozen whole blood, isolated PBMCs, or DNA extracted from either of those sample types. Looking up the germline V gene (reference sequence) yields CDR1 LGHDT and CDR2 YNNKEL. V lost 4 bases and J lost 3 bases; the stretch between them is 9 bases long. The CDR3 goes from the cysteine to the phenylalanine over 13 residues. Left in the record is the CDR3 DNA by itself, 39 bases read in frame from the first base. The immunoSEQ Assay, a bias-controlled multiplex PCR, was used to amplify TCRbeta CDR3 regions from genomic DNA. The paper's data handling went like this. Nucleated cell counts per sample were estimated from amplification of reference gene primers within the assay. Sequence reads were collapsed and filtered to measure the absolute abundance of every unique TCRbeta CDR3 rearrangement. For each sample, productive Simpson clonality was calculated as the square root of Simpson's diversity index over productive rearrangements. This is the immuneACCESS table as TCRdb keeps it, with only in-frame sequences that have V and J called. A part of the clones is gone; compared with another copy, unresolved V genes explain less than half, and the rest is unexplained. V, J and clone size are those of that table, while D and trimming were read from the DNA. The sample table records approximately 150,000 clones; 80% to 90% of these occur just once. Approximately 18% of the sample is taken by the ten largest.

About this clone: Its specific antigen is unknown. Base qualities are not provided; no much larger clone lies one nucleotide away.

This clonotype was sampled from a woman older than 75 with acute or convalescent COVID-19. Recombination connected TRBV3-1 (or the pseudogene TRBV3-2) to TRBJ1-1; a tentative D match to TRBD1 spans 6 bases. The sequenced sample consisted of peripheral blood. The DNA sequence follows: TGTGCCAGCAGCCGGCAGGGGCACACTGAAGCTTTCTTT. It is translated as CASSRQGHTEAFF.